This T cell receptor beta chain was identified during a study of blood T cell repertoires in COVID-19. Overall study context: Acute-phase and convalescent COVID-19 samples originated in the United States, Italy and Spain. In each case, the material was cDNA or gDNA derived from T cells, B-cell-depleted T cells, or PBMCs.

Germline V CDR1 and CDR2: MNHEY, SVGEGT. The CDR3 runs to 16 residues. V was trimmed by 3 bases and J by 4 bases, leaving 19 bases between them. Clones were sequenced by immunoSEQ multiplex PCR, and TCRdb holds only the in-frame ones, with some missing. The repertoire holds around 72,000 clones, with just over 85% as singletons. This TCR came from a man between 65 and 85 years old with active or convalescent COVID-19. Sequenced sample: peripheral blood. The chain is built from TRBV6-2 or TRBV6-3 and TRBJ2-7; D not certain. The CDR3: CASSYESLARVYEQYF. Written as DNA, the CDR3 is TGTGCCAGCAGTTATGAATCTTTGGCTCGGGTTTACGAGCAGTACTTC.